A single sample gave rise to the 24 T cell receptor beta chains below, sequenced in a study of T cells after yellow fever vaccination. TCRdb analysed the 5' RACE reads with MiXCR anew, one entry per CDR3 protein. This sample has under 550,000 distinct CDR3 sequences, with just over 20% found just once. Here the sequenced sample was PBMCs, taken less than 25 days after the first yellow fever vaccination. The source is a man younger than 35 who received the YFV17D yellow fever vaccine.

The V and J genes are TRBV9 and TRBJ1-4; D unresolved. V was cut by 0 bases and J by 2 bases, with 11 bases left in between. The CDR3 consists of 16 residues. The germline gives CDR1 SGDLS, CDR2 YYNGEE. CDR3 coding DNA: TGTGCCAGCAGCGTAGGGTCCCGAGGGACTAATGAAAAACTGTTTTTT. Translating gives CASSVGSRGTNEKLFF.

The V gene is TRBV4-1, the J gene TRBJ1-3; D remains ambiguous. CDR1 and CDR2 (germline): MGHRA, YSYEKL. This CDR3 has 16 amino acids. Trimming took 4 bases from V and 0 from J, leaving 13 bases between them. CDR3 amino acids: CASSPPIPSSGNTIYF. Here the CDR3 DNA reads TGCGCCAGCAGCCCTCCTATCCCCTCCTCTGGAAACACCATATATTTT.

This clonotype occurred a few times. CDR3 DNA: TGCGCCAGCAGCTTGGTCGGTATTCGGAACGAGCAGTACTTC. Translation: CASSLVGIRNEQYF. The rearrangement links TRBV5-1 to TRBJ2-7; D remains unclear. CDR1 SGHRS and CDR2 YFSETQ come from the germline V gene. The CDR3 runs 14 residues. Trimming removed 0 bases from V and 5 bases from J, with 12 bases in between.

This clonotype turned up a few times. This chain links TRBV9 with TRBJ2-1; 12 bases align to TRBD2. CDR1 SGDLS and CDR2 YYNGEE come from the germline V gene. V lost 3 bases, J lost 7 bases, and 8 bases stayed unmatched. There are 16 residues in the CDR3. Here the CDR3 reads CASSDRLAGEINEQFF. The CDR3 nucleotides are TGTGCCAGCAGCGACCGACTAGCGGGGGAGATTAATGAGCAGTTCTTC. Complete variable domain (other parts from reference TRBV9 and TRBJ2-1): DSGVTQTPKHLITATGQRVTLRCSPRSGDLSVYWYQQSLDQGLQFLIQYYNGEERAKGNILERFSAQQFPDLHSELNLSSLELGDSALYFCASSDRLAGEINEQFFGPGTRLTVL.

The gene calls are TRBV6-5 and TRBJ2-1; D unresolved. In germline, CDR1 is MNHEY, CDR2 SVGAGI. The CDR3 spans 11 residues. Deletions cut 4 bases from V and 9 bases from J, with 7 bases between. CDR3 nucleotide sequence: TGTGCCAGCAGTTCTATTCTTGAGCAGTTCTTC. Protein product: CASSSILEQFF.

This clonotype was detected a few times. The genes are TRBV7-2 and TRBJ1-2; D is unresolved. The V gene lost 3 bases and the J gene lost 8 bases, with 7 bases spanning the gap. The CDR3 loop spans 11 amino acids. CDR1 is SGHTA, CDR2 FQGNSA, per germline. This CDR3 is CASSLGWGYTF. The CDR3 DNA is TGTGCCAGCAGCTTGGGGTGGGGCTACACCTTC. Looking up the rest from reference TRBV7-2 and TRBJ1-2 gives the full variable domain: GAGVSQSPSNKVTEKGKDVELRCDPISGHTALYWYRQSLGQGLEFLIYFQGNSAPDKSGLPSDRFSAERTGGSVSTLTIQRTQQEDSAVYLCASSLGWGYTFGSGTRLTVV.

This clonotype was seen a handful of times. The chain recombines TRBV5-1 with TRBJ2-7; D remains ambiguous. CDR1 is SGHRS and CDR2 is YFSETQ in the germline V gene. Trimming took 4 bases from V and 0 from J, leaving 17 bases between them. The CDR3 loop spans 16 amino acids. CDR3: CASSQDAPSYSYEQYF. The CDR3 coding sequence is TGCGCCAGCAGCCAGGACGCTCCATCCTACTCCTACGAGCAGTACTTC.

This clonotype has just a few counts. The rearrangement joins TRBV11-2 to TRBJ2-7; TRBD1 might be the D (6 bases). Germline CDR1 reads SGHAT; CDR2 reads FQNNGV. Trimming took off 5 bases at V and 7 bases at J, with 12 bases between the two ends. The CDR3 covers 12 residues. The CDR3 reads CASSPQGLEQYV. The CDR3 DNA is TGTGCCAGCAGCCCGCAGGGGCTAGAGCAGTACGTC.

This chain links TRBV4-2 with TRBJ2-6, with D tentatively TRBD1 or TRBD2 (5 bases each). V dropped 3 bases and J dropped 3 bases, with 12 bases sitting between them. Per the germline V gene, CDR1 is LGHNA and CDR2 is YNFKEQ. This CDR3 has 16 amino acids. The CDR3 protein is CASSQGEGLGANVLTF. The CDR3 coding sequence is TGTGCCAGCAGCCAGGGAGAGGGGCTTGGGGCCAACGTCCTGACTTTC.

This chain joins TRBV5-1 and TRBJ2-1; D may be TRBD1 (6 bases). Germline CDR1 and CDR2: SGHRS and YFSETQ. V gave up 3 bases and J gave up 0 bases, with 7 bases separating them. CDR3 length equals 14 residues. CDR3 in amino acids: CASSSGHSYNEQFF. The CDR3 DNA follows: TGCGCCAGCAGCTCGGGACACTCCTACAATGAGCAGTTCTTC.

The chain carries TRBV10-3 and TRBJ1-2, with 10 bases matching TRBD1. The J segment lost 6 bases and the V segment lost 6 bases, leaving 7 bases of the junction unmatched. There are 14 residues in the CDR3. CDR1 is ENHRY, CDR2 SYGVKD, per germline. The chain's CDR3 is CAIRGDRGADGYTF. In DNA, the CDR3 is TGTGCCATCAGGGGGGACAGGGGAGCCGATGGCTACACCTTC.

The chain has TRBV4-1 and TRBJ1-1; D ambiguous. The CDR3 sequence is 14 residues long. Germline V gene data show CDR1 as MGHRA and CDR2 as YSYEKL. The V and J ends lost 0 bases and 1 base respectively, with 6 bases between them. The CDR3 nucleotides read TGCGCCAGCAGCCAAGAGGGAAAGAACACTGAAGCTTTCTTT. It translates to CASSQEGKNTEAFF.

This clonotype has a handful of counts. The chain has TRBV6-5 and TRBJ1-2; 8 bases are shared with TRBD1. The V segment lost 3 bases and the J segment 4 bases; nucleotides outside the gene matches: 7. The CDR3 runs 15 residues. Germline values: CDR1 MNHEY, CDR2 SVGAGI. The CDR3 reads CASSYMPGGVYGYTF. The CDR3 DNA follows: TGTGCCAGCAGTTATATGCCAGGGGGCGTCTATGGCTACACCTTC.

The rearrangement uses TRBV7-2 and TRBJ1-1; 7 bases agree with TRBD1. The germline CDR1 and CDR2 sequences are SGHTA and FQGNSA. V gave up 5 bases and J gave up 6 bases; unmatched junction bases: 6. The CDR3 is 13 residues long. The CDR3 region has the DNA TGTGCCAGCAGCCAAGGACAGGTGCCTGAAGCTTTCTTT. It encodes CASSQGQVPEAFF.

V is TRBV9 and J is TRBJ2-1, with TRBD2 matching 8 bases. The CDR3 is 16 amino acids. J lost 9 bases, V lost 0 bases, and 11 bases had no gene match. Germline V gives CDR1 SGDLS, CDR2 YYNGEE. The CDR3 loop reads CASSVAPRGATSEQFF. The CDR3 nucleotides are TGTGCCAGCAGCGTAGCGCCGCGGGGGGCCACAAGTGAGCAGTTCTTC.

The chain employs TRBV6-2 or TRBV6-3 and TRBJ1-5; D not resolved. V was clipped by 2 bases and J by 7 bases, with 9 bases between them. The CDR3 contains 13 residues. Germline V gene sequence: CDR1 MNHEY, CDR2 SVGEGT. As DNA, the CDR3 is TGTGCCAGCAGTTACGTGGGAGTCCAGCCCCAGCATTTT. Translated, it gives CASSYVGVQPQHF.

There are many counts of this clonotype. The chain combines TRBV12-3 or TRBV12-4 with TRBJ2-2; TRBD2 might be the D (5 bases). The V end lost 7 bases, the J end lost 1 base, and 10 bases lay between the germline ends. CDR3 length: 14 residues. The CDR3 nucleotides are TGTGCCAGCACCCCCGGACTGAACACCGGGGAGCTGTTTTTT. Translating it yields CASTPGLNTGELFF.

This clonotype was seen a few times. This chain uses TRBV5-1 with TRBJ1-1, with no clear D. V was trimmed by 0 bases and J by 6 bases, leaving 12 bases between them. The CDR3 contains 14 residues. Germline V gene lookup returns CDR1 SGHRS and CDR2 YFSETQ. In DNA form, the CDR3 reads TGCGCCAGCAGCTTGGCCTTTATAGGCTCTGAAGCTTTCTTT. It yields the protein CASSLAFIGSEAFF.

The count of this clonotype is one. This sequence joins TRBV6-2 or TRBV6-3 and TRBJ2-3, with D tentatively TRBD1 (5 bases). Trimming pared 2 bases from V and 3 bases from J, leaving 9 bases between. This CDR3 is 14 amino acids long. Germline lookup yields CDR1 MNHEY and CDR2 SVGEGT. CDR3 sequence reads: CASSYRQGTDTQYF. CDR3 bases: TGTGCCAGCAGTTACCGGCAGGGTACAGATACGCAGTATTTT.

This chain joins TRBV5-1 and TRBJ2-5; possibly TRBD2 for D (5 bases). V was shortened by 0 bases and J by 4 bases, with 10 bases between the two germline ends. This CDR3 is built from 14 residues. CDR1 SGHRS and CDR2 YFSETQ come from the germline V gene. The DNA of the CDR3 is TGCGCCAGCAGCTTGGCGGGAACGGTAGAGACCCAGTACTTC. Amino acid sequence: CASSLAGTVETQYF. The complete variable domain, with remaining parts taken from reference TRBV5-1 and TRBJ2-5, reads KAGVTQTPRYLIKTRGQQVTLSCSPISGHRSVSWYQQTPGQGLQFLFEYFSETQRNKGNFPGRFSGRQFSNSRSEMNVSTLELGDSALYLCASSLAGTVETQYFGPGTRLLVL.

Only a few counts were recorded for this clonotype. The chain links TRBV20-1 to TRBJ2-5; D is possibly TRBD1 (6 bases). V lost 4 bases, J lost 1 base, and 7 bases lay in between. This CDR3 has 12 amino acids. Germline V gives CDR1 DFQATT, CDR2 SNEGSKA (reference sequence). CDR3 residues: CSAMDSQETQYF. The CDR3 DNA reads as TGCAGTGCTATGGACAGCCAAGAGACCCAGTACTTC.

The rearrangement uses TRBV5-1 and TRBJ1-2; the D gene is possibly TRBD1 (5 bases). CDR3 length: 13 residues. The V end lost 0 bases, the J end lost 12 bases, and 15 bases lay between the germline ends. From germline, CDR1 is SGHRS and CDR2 YFSETQ. The CDR3 DNA sequence: TGCGCCAGCAGCTTGGTCCAGGGAGGGCGCGACACCTTC. Encoded protein: CASSLVQGGRDTF.

This clonotype was detected ten times or more. The gene calls are TRBV20-1 and TRBJ2-7, with D maybe TRBD2 (6 bases). From germline, CDR1 is DFQATT and CDR2 SNEGSKA (reference sequence). The CDR3 covers 13 residues. V gave up 4 bases and J gave up 4 bases, with 14 bases separating them. CDR3 amino acids: CSAILANRYEQYF. DNA of the CDR3: TGCAGTGCTATTCTAGCGAATCGGTACGAGCAGTACTTC.

This clonotype was counted a few times. The V and J genes are TRBV6-5 and TRBJ2-5, with TRBD1 as a possible D gene (6 bases). Trimming shortened V by 0 bases and J by 3 bases, and 8 bases separated the two germline ends. From germline, CDR1 is MNHEY and CDR2 SVGAGI. This CDR3 is built from 14 residues. In DNA, the CDR3 is TGTGCCAGCAGTTACTCCACAGGGAAAGAGACCCAGTACTTC. As protein: CASSYSTGKETQYF.